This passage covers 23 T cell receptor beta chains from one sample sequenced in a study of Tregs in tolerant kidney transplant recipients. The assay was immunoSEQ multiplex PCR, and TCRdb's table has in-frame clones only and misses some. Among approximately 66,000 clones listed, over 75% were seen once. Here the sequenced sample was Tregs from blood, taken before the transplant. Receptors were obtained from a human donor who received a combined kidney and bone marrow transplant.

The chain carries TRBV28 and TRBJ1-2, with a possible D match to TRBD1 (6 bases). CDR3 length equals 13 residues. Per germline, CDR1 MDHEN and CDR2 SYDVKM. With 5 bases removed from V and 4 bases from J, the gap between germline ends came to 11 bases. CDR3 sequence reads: CASSPRGGYGYTF. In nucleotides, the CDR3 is TGTGCCAGCAGTCCGAGGGGGGGCTATGGCTACACCTTC.

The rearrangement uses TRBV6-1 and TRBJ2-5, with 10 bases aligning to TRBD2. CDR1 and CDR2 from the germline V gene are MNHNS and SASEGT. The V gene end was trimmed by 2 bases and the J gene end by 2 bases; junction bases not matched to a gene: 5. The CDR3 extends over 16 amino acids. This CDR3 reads CASSETSGARQETQYF. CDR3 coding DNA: TGTGCCAGCAGTGAAACTAGCGGGGCCCGTCAAGAGACCCAGTACTTC.

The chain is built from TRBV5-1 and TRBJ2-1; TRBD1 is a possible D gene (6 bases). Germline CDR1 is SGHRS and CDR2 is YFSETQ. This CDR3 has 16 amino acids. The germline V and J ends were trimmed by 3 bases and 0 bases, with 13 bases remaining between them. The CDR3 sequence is CASSSLLGGSYNEQFF. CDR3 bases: TGCGCCAGCAGCTCCCTATTAGGGGGCTCCTACAATGAGCAGTTCTTC.

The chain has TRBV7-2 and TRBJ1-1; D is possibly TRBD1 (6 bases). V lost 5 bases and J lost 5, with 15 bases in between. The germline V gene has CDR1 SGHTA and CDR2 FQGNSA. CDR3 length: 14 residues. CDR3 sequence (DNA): TGTGCCAGCAGCCTCCAAACAGGGAGGACTGAAGCTTTCTTT. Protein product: CASSLQTGRTEAFF.

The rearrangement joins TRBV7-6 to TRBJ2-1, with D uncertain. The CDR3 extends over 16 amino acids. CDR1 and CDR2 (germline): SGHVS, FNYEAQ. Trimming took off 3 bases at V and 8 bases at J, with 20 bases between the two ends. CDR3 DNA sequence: TGTGCCAGCAGCTTGTTAGACGGAACCTTTGCGGATGAGCAGTTCTTC. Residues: CASSLLDGTFADEQFF.

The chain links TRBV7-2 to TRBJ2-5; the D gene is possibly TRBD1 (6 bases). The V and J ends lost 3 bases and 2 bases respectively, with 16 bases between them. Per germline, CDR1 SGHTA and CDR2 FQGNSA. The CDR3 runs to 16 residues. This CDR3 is CASSLPGTSPQETQYF. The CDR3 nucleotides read TGTGCCAGCAGCTTGCCCGGGACAAGTCCTCAAGAGACCCAGTACTTC.

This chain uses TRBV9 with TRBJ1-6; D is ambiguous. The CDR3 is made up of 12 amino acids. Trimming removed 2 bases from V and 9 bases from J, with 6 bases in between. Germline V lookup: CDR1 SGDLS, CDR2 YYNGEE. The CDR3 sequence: CASSVGLSPLHF. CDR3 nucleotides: TGTGCCAGCAGCGTGGGCCTTTCACCCCTCCACTTT.

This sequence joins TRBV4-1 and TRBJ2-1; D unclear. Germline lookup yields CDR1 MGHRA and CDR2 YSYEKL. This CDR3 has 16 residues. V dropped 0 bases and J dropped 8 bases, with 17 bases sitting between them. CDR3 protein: CASSQDPQVRVDEQFF. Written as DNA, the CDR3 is TGCGCCAGCAGCCAAGATCCCCAGGTTAGGGTCGATGAGCAGTTCTTC.

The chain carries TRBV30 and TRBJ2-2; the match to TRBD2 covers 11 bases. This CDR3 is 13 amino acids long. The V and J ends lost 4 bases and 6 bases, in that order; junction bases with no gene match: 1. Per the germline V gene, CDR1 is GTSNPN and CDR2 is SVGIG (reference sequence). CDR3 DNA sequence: TGTGCCTGGACTAGCGGGAGGTCCGGGGAGCTGTTTTTT. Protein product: CAWTSGRSGELFF. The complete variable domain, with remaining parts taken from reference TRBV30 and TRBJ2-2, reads SQTIHQWPATLVQPVGSPLSLECTVEGTSNPNLYWYRQAAGRGLQLLFYSVGIGQISSEVPQNLSASRPQDRQFILSSKKLLLSDSGFYLCAWTSGRSGELFFGEGSRLTVL.

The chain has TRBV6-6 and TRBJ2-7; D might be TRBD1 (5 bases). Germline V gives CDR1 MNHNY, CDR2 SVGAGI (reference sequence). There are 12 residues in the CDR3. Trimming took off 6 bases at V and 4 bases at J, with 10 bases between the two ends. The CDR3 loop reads CASSFDSYEQYF. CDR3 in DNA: TGTGCCAGCAGCTTTGACAGTTACGAGCAGTACTTC.

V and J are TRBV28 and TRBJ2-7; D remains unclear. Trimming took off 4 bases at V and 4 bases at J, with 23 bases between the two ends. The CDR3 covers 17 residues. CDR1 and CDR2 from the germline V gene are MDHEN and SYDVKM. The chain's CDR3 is CASSSRAGEVTRYEQYF. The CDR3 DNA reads TGTGCCAGCAGTTCACGGGCCGGCGAGGTCACACGTTACGAGCAGTACTTC.

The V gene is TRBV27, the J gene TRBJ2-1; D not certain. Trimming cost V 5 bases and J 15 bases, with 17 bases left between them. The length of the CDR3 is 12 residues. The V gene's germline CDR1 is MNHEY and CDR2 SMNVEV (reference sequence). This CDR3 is CASSRKGSRTFF. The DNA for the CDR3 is TGTGCCAGCAGTCGTAAGGGATCAAGGACGTTCTTC.

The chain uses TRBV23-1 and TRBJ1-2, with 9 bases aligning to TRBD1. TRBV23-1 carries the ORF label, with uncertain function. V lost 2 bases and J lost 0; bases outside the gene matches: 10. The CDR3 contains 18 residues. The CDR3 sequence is CASSQLRDRASSNYGYTF. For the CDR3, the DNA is TGCGCCAGCAGTCAACTACGGGACAGGGCTTCATCTAACTATGGCTACACCTTC.

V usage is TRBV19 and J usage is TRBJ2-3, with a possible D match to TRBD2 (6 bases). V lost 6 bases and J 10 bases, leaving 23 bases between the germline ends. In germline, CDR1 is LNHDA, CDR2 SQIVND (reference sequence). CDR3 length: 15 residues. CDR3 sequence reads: CASRFRLVGLGAQYF. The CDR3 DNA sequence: TGTGCCAGTAGATTCCGACTAGTGGGTCTTGGTGCGCAGTATTTT.

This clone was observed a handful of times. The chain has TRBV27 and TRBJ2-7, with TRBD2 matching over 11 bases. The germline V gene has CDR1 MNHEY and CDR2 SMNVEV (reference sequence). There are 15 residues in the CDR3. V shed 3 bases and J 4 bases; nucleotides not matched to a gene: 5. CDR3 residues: CASSLRASGGYEQYF. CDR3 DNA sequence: TGTGCCAGCAGTTTGAGGGCTAGCGGGGGGTACGAGCAGTACTTC.

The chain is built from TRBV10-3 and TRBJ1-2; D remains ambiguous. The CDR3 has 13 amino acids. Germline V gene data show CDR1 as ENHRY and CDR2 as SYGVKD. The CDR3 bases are TGTAGCAGTGGCAGCGCAGCTAACTATGGCTACACCTTC. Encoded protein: CSSGSAANYGYTF.

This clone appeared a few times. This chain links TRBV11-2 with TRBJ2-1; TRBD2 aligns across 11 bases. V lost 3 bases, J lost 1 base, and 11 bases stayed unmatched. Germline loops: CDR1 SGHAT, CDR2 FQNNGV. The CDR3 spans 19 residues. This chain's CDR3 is CASSLGRKLAGASYNEQFF. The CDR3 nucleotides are TGTGCCAGCAGCTTGGGGAGAAAACTAGCGGGAGCGTCCTACAATGAGCAGTTCTTC.

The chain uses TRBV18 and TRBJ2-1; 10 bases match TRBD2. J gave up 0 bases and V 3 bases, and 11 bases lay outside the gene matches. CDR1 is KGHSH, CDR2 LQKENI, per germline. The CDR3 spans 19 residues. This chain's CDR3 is CASSPLTSGDKSSYNEQFF. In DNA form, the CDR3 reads TGTGCCAGCTCACCTCTAACTAGCGGGGACAAGAGCTCCTACAATGAGCAGTTCTTC.

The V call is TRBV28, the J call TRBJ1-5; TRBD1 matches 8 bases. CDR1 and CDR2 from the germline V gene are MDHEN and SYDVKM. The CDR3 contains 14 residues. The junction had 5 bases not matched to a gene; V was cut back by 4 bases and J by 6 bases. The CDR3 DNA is TGTGCCAGCAGTTCGCCCAGGGGGCGTCAGCCCCAGCATTTT. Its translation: CASSSPRGRQPQHF.

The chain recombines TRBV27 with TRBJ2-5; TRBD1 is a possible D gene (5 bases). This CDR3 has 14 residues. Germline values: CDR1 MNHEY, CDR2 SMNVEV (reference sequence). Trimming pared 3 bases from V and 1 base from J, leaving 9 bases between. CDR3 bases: TGTGCCAGCAGTTTTTCAGGGCGCCAAGAGACCCAGTACTTC. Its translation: CASSFSGRQETQYF.

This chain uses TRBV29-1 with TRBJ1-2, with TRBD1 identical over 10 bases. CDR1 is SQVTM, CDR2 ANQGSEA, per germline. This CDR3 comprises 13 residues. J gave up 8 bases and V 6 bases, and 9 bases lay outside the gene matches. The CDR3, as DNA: TGCAGCGTCGGGGACAGGGGTGCGGGAGGCTACACCTTC. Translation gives CSVGDRGAGGYTF.

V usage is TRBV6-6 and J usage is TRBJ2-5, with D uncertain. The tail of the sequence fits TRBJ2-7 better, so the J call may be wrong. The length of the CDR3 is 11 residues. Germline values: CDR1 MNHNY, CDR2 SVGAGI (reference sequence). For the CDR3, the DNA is TGTGCCAGCAGCTCAAGCTTCGAGCAGTACTTC. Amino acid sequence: CASSSSFEQYF.

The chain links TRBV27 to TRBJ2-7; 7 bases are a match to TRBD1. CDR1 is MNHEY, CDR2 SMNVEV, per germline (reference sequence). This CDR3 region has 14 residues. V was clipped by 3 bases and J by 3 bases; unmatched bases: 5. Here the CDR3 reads CASSFTGVVYEQYF. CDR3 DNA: TGTGCCAGCAGTTTTACAGGGGTGGTCTACGAGCAGTACTTC.